These T cell receptor beta chains were read from a single sample in a study of T cell repertoires in ileal Crohn's disease. Sequencing was performed with immunoSEQ multiplex PCR; in TCRdb, only in-frame clones are kept and a portion is missing. The table lists approximately 27,000 clones, over 75% of them singletons. The sample comprised ileal tissue. Receptors were obtained from an adult with Crohn's disease. CDR3s include the opening cysteine and the closing phenylalanine or tryptophan. D genes are given only for firm matches. Only some rows state a clone size, as once, few, many or a class for expanded clones.

v_gene	j_gene	abundance	d_gene	CDR3nt	CDR3aa
TRBV5-1	TRBJ2-2	once	TRBD2	TGCGCCAGCAGTCTAGTACCGACTAGCGGGGGATCGAACACCGGGGAGCTGTTTTTT	CASSLVPTSGGSNTGELFF
TRBV11-2	TRBJ1-6	.	.	TGTGCCAGCAGCTTAGATCCGGGGGTTAGTTCACCCCTCCACTTT	CASSLDPGVSSPLHF
TRBV11-2	TRBJ2-2	once	.	TGTGCCAGCAATAGGGGGACGCTTTCGAACACCGGGGAGCTGTTTTTT	CASNRGTLSNTGELFF
TRBV5-1	TRBJ1-1	.	.	TGCGCCAGCAGAACGACAGTCAAGAACACTGAAGCTTTCTTT	CASRTTVKNTEAFF
TRBV2	TRBJ2-1	.	.	TGTGCCAGCAGTGAATGGGGGGGCAGCTCCTACAATGAGCAGTTCTTC	CASSEWGGSSYNEQFF
TRBV7-6	TRBJ2-1	once	TRBD2	TGTGCCAGCAGCTTAGTGGCGGGGGATAACAATGAGCAGTTCTTC	CASSLVAGDNNEQFF
TRBV7-6	TRBJ2-7	.	.	TGTGCCAGCAGCCTCCGGGACTCGGGAAACGAGCAGTACTTC	CASSLRDSGNEQYF
TRBV11-2	TRBJ1-2	.	.	TGTGCCAGCAGCTTAGGCAAGAAGGGGGGCTACACCTTC	CASSLGKKGGYTF
TRBV6-1	TRBJ1-1	.	.	TGTGCCAGCAGTGAAGACAGAATGAACACTGAAGCTTTCTTT	CASSEDRMNTEAFF
TRBV2	TRBJ1-2	.	.	TGTGCCAGCTCCTTGACAGGCTTGGGCTATGGCTACACCTTC	CASSLTGLGYGYTF
TRBV5-6	TRBJ1-1	.	.	TGTGCCAGCAGTCTCTCACTCTTGGTGAACACTGAAGCTTTCTTT	CASSLSLLVNTEAFF
TRBV9	TRBJ2-3	few	TRBD2	TGTGCCAGCAGCGTAGGCGGCGGGGGGGTCACAGATACGCAGTATTTT	CASSVGGGGVTDTQYF
TRBV5-4	TRBJ2-2	.	.	TGTGCCAGCAGCTCGTCCGGACAGAGGAACACCGGGGAGCTGTTTTTT	CASSSSGQRNTGELFF
TRBV5-4	TRBJ1-2	.	TRBD1	TGTGCCAGCAGTTCACAGGGGCCCAACTATGGCTACACCTTC	CASSSQGPNYGYTF
TRBV6-6	TRBJ2-7	.	TRBD1	TGTGCCAGCAGTTACTTGGACAGGGGTTACGAGCAGTACTTC	CASSYLDRGYEQYF
TRBV10-3	TRBJ2-7	.	.	TGTGCCATCAGCCCCTCCTCCCTCGACGAGCAGTACTTC	CAISPSSLDEQYF
TRBV5-1	TRBJ2-1	once	TRBD2	TGCGCCAGCAGCTTAGCGGGAGGGCCCCCCAATGAGCAGTTCTTC	CASSLAGGPPNEQFF
TRBV4-1	TRBJ1-2	.	TRBD1	TGCGCCAGCAGCCAAGATTGGGGGACAGGGGGCGCTTCTGGCTACACCTTC	CASSQDWGTGGASGYTF
TRBV5-5	TRBJ1-1	.	.	TGTGCCAGCAGTACAGGGAGCACTGAAGCTTTCTTT	CASSTGSTEAFF
TRBV28	TRBJ1-2	once	TRBD1	TGTGCCAGCGGTGGACAGGGAGAGGGGTATGGCTACACCTTC	CASGGQGEGYGYTF
TRBV11-2	TRBJ2-5	.	.	TGTGCCAGCAGCTTAGGGTTAGCGGAGACCCAGTACTTC	CASSLGLAETQYF
TRBV6-1	TRBJ1-2	.	.	TGTGCCAGCAGTGAAATACTCTATGGCTACACCTTC	CASSEILYGYTF
TRBV6-6	TRBJ2-1	few	.	TGTGCCAGCAGTTACTCGAACGGTGAGCAGTTCTTC	CASSYSNGEQFF
TRBV2	TRBJ2-3	.	TRBD2	TGTGCCAGCAGTCATGGGACTAGCGGGGGGGCAGATACGCAGTATTTT	CASSHGTSGGADTQYF
TRBV11-2	TRBJ1-4	.	TRBD1	TGTGCCAGCAGCCAGGGGGTCGGGACTAATGAAAAACTGTTTTTT	CASSQGVGTNEKLFF
TRBV7-9	TRBJ1-5	.	.	TGTGCCAGCAGCTTTGGACCGGGAAATCAGCCCCAGCATTTT	CASSFGPGNQPQHF
TRBV27	TRBJ1-5	.	TRBD1	TGTGCCAGCAGTTTACGGATGAAGGGGGCAAGCAATCAGCCCCAGCATTTT	CASSLRMKGASNQPQHF
TRBV5-1	TRBJ2-6	.	.	TGCGCCAGCAGTCCCAGGACTGGGGCCAACGTCCTGACTTTC	CASSPRTGANVLTF
TRBV6-6	TRBJ2-7	.	.	TGTGCCAGCAGTTATCGAGTTGCCCCCCCCGAGCAGTACTTC	CASSYRVAPPEQYF
TRBV5-5	TRBJ1-2	.	TRBD1	TGTGCCAGCAGAGGACAGGGGTATGGCTACACCTTC	CASRGQGYGYTF
TRBV9	TRBJ2-2	.	.	TGTGCCAGCAGCCCCCCCCCTACTATTTCCGGTACCGGGGAGCTGTTTTTT	CASSPPPTISGTGELFF
TRBV5-6	TRBJ2-7	.	TRBD1	TGTGCCAGCAGCCGAGGACAGGGAACCTACGAGCAGTACTTC	CASSRGQGTYEQYF
TRBV27	TRBJ2-1	.	TRBD2	TGTGCCAGCAGTTACGGGGGACTAGCGGGAGGTAACAATGAGCAGTTCTTC	CASSYGGLAGGNNEQFF
TRBV30	TRBJ1-1	once	.	TGTGCCTGGAGTGGGGCAGGGGTGGTCACTGAAGCTTTCTTT	CAWSGAGVVTEAFF
TRBV4-3	TRBJ2-7	few	TRBD1	TGCGCCAGCAGCCATTCATTCACAGGGGGGTACGAGCAGTACTTC	CASSHSFTGGYEQYF
TRBV30	TRBJ2-7	.	TRBD1	TGTGCCTGGAGCGGGACAGGGAGTCGCTACGAGCAGTACTTC	CAWSGTGSRYEQYF
TRBV10-3	TRBJ1-2	once	TRBD1	TGTGCCATCAGTGATGGGGGACAGGGATACTATGGCTACACCTTC	CAISDGGQGYYGYTF
TRBV9	TRBJ1-6	.	.	TGTGCCAGCAGCGTAGCTGGGGCCCAATCACCCCTCCACTTT	CASSVAGAQSPLHF
TRBV4-3	TRBJ2-7	once	TRBD2	TGCGCCAGCAGCCAAGAAGTGGGCAGCGGGGGGGCGGGGTACGAGCAGTACTTC	CASSQEVGSGGAGYEQYF
TRBV7-9	TRBJ2-1	.	TRBD1	TGTGCCAGCAGCTTCGACAGGGCGGAGGATGAGCAGTTCTTC	CASSFDRAEDEQFF
TRBV30	TRBJ2-5	.	TRBD2	TGTGCCTGGAGTCCCGGACTAGCGGGAGTCCAAGAGACCCAGTACTTC	CAWSPGLAGVQETQYF
TRBV10-3	TRBJ2-2	.	.	TGTGCCATCAGTACCCCGGTCGGGGCCGGGGAGCTGTTTTTT	CAISTPVGAGELFF
TRBV4-2	TRBJ2-5	.	TRBD2	TGTGCCAGCAGCCAGCTAAGCGGGGGGGATCGGGAGACCCAGTACTTC	CASSQLSGGDRETQYF
TRBV5-1	TRBJ1-6	.	TRBD1	TGCGCCAGCAGCCCAGGGACAGTAAATTCACCCCTCCACTTT	CASSPGTVNSPLHF
TRBV5-4	TRBJ2-5	.	TRBD1	TGTGCCAGCAGCTCCCAAGGACAGGGCCGGGAGACCCAGTACTTC	CASSSQGQGRETQYF
TRBV18	TRBJ1-2	.	.	TGTGCCAGCTCACCACAGACAGCAATCTCAAGCTATGGCTACACCTTC	CASSPQTAISSYGYTF
TRBV25-1	TRBJ2-1	.	TRBD2	TGTGCCAGCAGTGAGGGACTAGCGGGACCGCTCTCCTACAATGAGCAGTTCTTC	CASSEGLAGPLSYNEQFF
TRBV5-1	TRBJ2-7	.	TRBD2	TGCGCCAGCAGCTTGAGCGGGATCCGCTCCTACGAGCAGTACTTC	CASSLSGIRSYEQYF